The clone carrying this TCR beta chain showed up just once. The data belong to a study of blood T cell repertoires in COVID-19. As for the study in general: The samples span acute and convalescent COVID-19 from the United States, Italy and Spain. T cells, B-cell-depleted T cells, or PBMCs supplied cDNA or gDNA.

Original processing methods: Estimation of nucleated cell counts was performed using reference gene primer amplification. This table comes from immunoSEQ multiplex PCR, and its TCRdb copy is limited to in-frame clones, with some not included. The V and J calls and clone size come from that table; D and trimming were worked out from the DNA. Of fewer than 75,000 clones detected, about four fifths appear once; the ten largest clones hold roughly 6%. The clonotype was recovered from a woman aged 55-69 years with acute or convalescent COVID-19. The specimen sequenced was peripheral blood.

CDR3: CASSQDGRTAWGYTF. The CDR3 region has the DNA TGTGCCAGCAGCCAAGATGGGAGGACCGCCTGGGGCTACACCTTC. J is TRBJ1-2 and V is TRBV3-1 (or the pseudogene TRBV3-2), with no clear D. The CDR3 runs 15 residues. Trimming left V 0 bases short and J 8 bases short, with 16 bases between. Germline CDR1 is LGHDT and CDR2 is YNNKEL (reference sequence).